One and the same sample provided the 24 T cell receptor beta chains below, sequenced in a study. MiXCR was run by TCRdb on the 5' RACE reads, yielding one entry per CDR3 protein. The sample lists 30,000 to 40,000 distinct CDR3 sequences, 26% occurring once. Input material: naive CD4+ T cells sorted from a lymph node. Subset described: naive CD4+ T cells, CD4+CD45RA+CD25-. These receptors all come from a female donor with breast cancer.

This clonotype has only a few counts. The CDR3 DNA reads as TGTGCCAGCAGTTACTCATCAACTGGGGCCAACGTCCTGACTTTC. Amino acids: CASSYSSTGANVLTF. The chain combines TRBV6-5 with TRBJ2-6; D call uncertain. V lost 0 bases to trimming and J lost 2 bases, with 5 bases between them. The CDR3 is 15 amino acids. The germline V gene has CDR1 MNHEY and CDR2 SVGAGI.

This clonotype has a count of ten or more. The chain joins TRBV20-1 to TRBJ1-5; D might be TRBD1 (5 bases). CDR1 and CDR2 from the germline V gene are DFQATT and SNEGSKA (reference sequence). The germline V and J ends were trimmed by 3 bases and 4 bases, with 16 bases remaining between them. CDR3 length: 15 amino acids. CDR3 amino acids: CSASLGVRENQPQHF. The CDR3, as DNA: TGCAGTGCTAGTTTAGGTGTCAGGGAAAATCAGCCCCAGCATTTT.

This clonotype was detected many times. The CDR3 DNA reads TGCGCCAGCAGCTTGGAGTCCAATTCACCCCTCCACTTT. It specifies CASSLESNSPLHF. The V call is TRBV5-1, the J call TRBJ1-6; D unresolved. Between the trimmed V and J ends, which lost 0 bases and 7 bases, there was a span of 5 bases. CDR1 is SGHRS, CDR2 YFSETQ, per germline. CDR3 size: 13 residues.

Ten or more counts support this clonotype. The CDR3 spells CASSQRDSGYEQYF. In DNA form, the CDR3 reads TGCGCCAGCAGCCAGAGGGACAGCGGGTACGAGCAGTACTTC. The chain is built from TRBV4-3 and TRBJ2-7; D is possibly TRBD1 (7 bases). The ends were cut back, 3 bases at V and 4 bases at J, with 13 bases in the middle. Germline values: CDR1 LGHNA, CDR2 YSLEER. The CDR3 contains 14 residues.

Many counts were recorded for this clonotype. V gene TRBV6-5 combines with J gene TRBJ2-3, with 7 bases matching TRBD1. The CDR3 covers 13 residues. Germline CDR1 MNHEY, CDR2 SVGAGI. V dropped 5 bases and J dropped 9; count of bases not matched to a gene: 8. Written as DNA, the CDR3 is TGTGCCAGCAGTGGAAAGACAGGGAGCACGCAGTATTTT. The encoded protein is CASSGKTGSTQYF.

This clonotype was detected many times. The V and J genes are TRBV20-1 and TRBJ2-7; D ambiguous. CDR1 and CDR2 (germline): DFQATT, SNEGSKA (reference sequence). The V gene lost 3 bases and the J gene lost 3 bases, with 9 bases spanning the gap. There are 12 residues in the CDR3. The CDR3 sequence is CSASGTIYEQYF. Written as DNA, the CDR3 is TGCAGTGCTAGCGGAACAATCTACGAGCAGTACTTC.

In its sample, this clonotype was seen a few times. The chain employs TRBV4-1 and TRBJ1-3, with D possibly TRBD1 on 5 matching bases. Germline loops: CDR1 MGHRA, CDR2 YSYEKL. Trimming removed 0 bases from V and 2 bases from J, with 11 bases in between. The CDR3 is made up of 16 amino acids. DNA of the CDR3: TGCGCCAGCAGCCAAGAACAGGCGTCAACTGGAAACACCATATATTTT. Translation gives CASSQEQASTGNTIYF.

With respect to this clonotype: The junction differs from germline at one of its ends, possibly a read error. V gene TRBV7-2 combines with J gene TRBJ1-5; no clear D gene. CDR1 and CDR2 from the germline V gene are SGHTA and FQGNSA. This CDR3 contains 13 residues. The CDR3, as DNA: TGTGCCAGCAGCTTAAGTTGGGTGCAGCCTCAGCATTTT. Translating it yields CASSLSWVQPQHF.

This clonotype was counted between two and nine times. The V gene is TRBV12-3 or TRBV12-4, the J gene TRBJ1-5; 7 nucleotides line up with TRBD1. Trimming at V came to 3 bases and at J to 7 bases, leaving 6 bases not matched to a gene. The CDR3 length is 14 residues. The CDR3 is CASSLSMTGQPQHF. In DNA form, the CDR3 reads TGTGCCAGCAGTTTGAGCATGACAGGGCAGCCCCAGCATTTT.

This chain uses TRBV27 with TRBJ2-3, with D hard to call. V lost 8 bases to trimming and J lost 6 bases, with 12 bases between them. CDR3 length: 12 amino acids. Germline V gives CDR1 MNHEY, CDR2 SMNVEV (reference sequence). The CDR3 sequence is CASGPKRDTQYF. DNA of the CDR3: TGTGCCAGCGGACCTAAACGGGATACGCAGTATTTT.

The chain is built from TRBV3-1 and TRBJ2-1; 10 nucleotides line up with TRBD2. CDR1 and CDR2 (germline): LGHDT, YNNKEL (reference sequence). The junction had 9 bases not matched to a gene; V was cut back by 4 bases and J by 9 bases. The CDR3 spans 15 residues. This CDR3 reads CASSPRLAGAIEQFF. DNA of the CDR3: TGTGCCAGCAGCCCTCGCCTAGCGGGAGCCATTGAGCAGTTCTTC.

This sequence joins TRBV4-1 and TRBJ2-1; maybe TRBD1 (5 bases). The CDR3 is 13 residues long. CDR1 and CDR2 (germline): MGHRA, YSYEKL. The V end was cut by 5 bases, the J end by 4 bases, with 9 bases between. This chain's CDR3 is CASSYTGYNEQFF. The CDR3 bases are TGCGCCAGCAGCTATACAGGATACAATGAGCAGTTCTTC.

The V gene is TRBV2, the J gene TRBJ2-3; perhaps D is TRBD1 or TRBD2 (5 bases each). The length of the CDR3 is 15 residues. The germline gives CDR1 SNHLY, CDR2 FYNNEI. V was clipped by 6 bases and J by 6 bases, with 19 bases between them. For the CDR3, the DNA is TGTGCCAGCAGGGCCGGGACCCCCAGTCTGGATACGCAGTATTTT. This gives the protein CASRAGTPSLDTQYF.

By frequency in the sample, this clonotype is medium-sized. V is TRBV6-5 and J is TRBJ1-5; 7 bases fit TRBD1. There are 13 residues in the CDR3. V trimming: 6 bases; J trimming: 7 bases; junction bases outside the gene matches: 6. From germline, CDR1 is MNHEY and CDR2 SVGAGI. The CDR3 loop is CASSATGPQPQHF. The CDR3 nucleotides read TGTGCCAGCAGCGCGACAGGGCCCCAGCCCCAGCATTTT.

This clonotype showed up many times. The J gene is TRBJ1-5, the V gene TRBV28; 8 nucleotides match TRBD1. The CDR3 length is 14 residues. Germline V gene data show CDR1 as MDHEN and CDR2 as SYDVKM. The junction had 7 bases not matched to a gene; V was cut back by 8 bases and J by 4 bases. CDR3 in DNA: TGTGCCAGCGCCTCAGGGGGCGCGAATCAGCCCCAGCATTTT. Translation gives CASASGGANQPQHF.

This clonotype is medium-sized (0.01 to 0.1%) in the sample. The gene calls are TRBV12-3 or TRBV12-4 and TRBJ2-1, with D perhaps TRBD1 (6 bases). Trimming took 6 bases from V and 9 from J, leaving 12 bases between them. There are 12 residues in the CDR3. The CDR3 bases are TGTGCCAGCAGACCGGACAGCACTGAGCAGTTCTTC. Encoded protein: CASRPDSTEQFF.

There are many counts of this clonotype. The V gene is TRBV6-5, the J gene TRBJ1-6; 8 bases map to TRBD1. Germline values: CDR1 MNHEY, CDR2 SVGAGI. This CDR3 spans 16 amino acids. J lost 7 bases, V lost 2 bases, and 7 bases had no gene match. In DNA form, the CDR3 reads TGTGCCAGCAGTTACCATGGACAGGGAGGAAATTCACCCCTCCACTTT. This gives the protein CASSYHGQGGNSPLHF.

This clonotype was counted at least ten times. The rearrangement joins TRBV20-1 to TRBJ2-1; 7 positions agree with TRBD2. V was clipped by 2 bases and J by 0 bases; unmatched bases: 7. CDR3 size: 16 residues. The germline V gene has CDR1 DFQATT and CDR2 SNEGSKA (reference sequence). In DNA, the CDR3 is TGCAGTGCTAGATATACTAGCGCCAGCTCCTACAATGAGCAGTTCTTC. This sequence encodes CSARYTSASSYNEQFF.

This clonotype is medium-sized by share. The chain couples TRBV5-4 to TRBJ2-5; D gene uncertain. Per germline, CDR1 SGHNT and CDR2 YYREEE (reference sequence). CDR3 length: 15 amino acids. The V gene lost 0 bases and the J gene lost 5 bases, with 14 bases spanning the gap. CDR3 region: CASSLAWVEVETQYF. The CDR3 region has the DNA TGTGCCAGCAGCTTGGCCTGGGTAGAGGTTGAGACCCAGTACTTC.

By sample fraction, this clonotype is medium-sized. DNA of the CDR3: TGTGCCAGCAGCCATACCGGGACGCCCAGGGACCCCGAGCCCTACGAGCAGTACTTC. Amino acid sequence: CASSHTGTPRDPEPYEQYF. The chain has TRBV6-5 and TRBJ2-7; D might be TRBD1 or TRBD2, each matching 5 bases. CDR1 is MNHEY and CDR2 is SVGAGI in the germline V gene. The CDR3 has 19 residues. Trimming took off 6 bases at V and 2 bases at J, with 29 bases between the two ends.

This clonotype was seen repeatedly, ten times or more. The chain joins TRBV7-2 to TRBJ2-1, with 9 bases fitting TRBD2. V was clipped by 3 bases and J by 6 bases; unmatched bases: 9. This CDR3 contains 16 residues. Germline CDR1 is SGHTA and CDR2 is FQGNSA. CDR3 protein: CASSFDPPGLANEQFF. For the CDR3, the DNA is TGTGCCAGCAGCTTTGACCCGCCGGGACTAGCCAATGAGCAGTTCTTC.

The table lists this clonotype with many counts. This chain connects TRBV20-1 to TRBJ2-1; D tentatively reads TRBD1 or TRBD2 (6 bases each). The germline CDR1 and CDR2 sequences are DFQATT and SNEGSKA (reference sequence). V dropped 3 bases and J dropped 0 bases, with 12 bases sitting between them. This CDR3 has 15 residues. CDR3 protein: CSASKGGNSYNEQFF. The CDR3 region has the DNA TGCAGTGCTAGTAAAGGGGGGAACTCCTACAATGAGCAGTTCTTC.

CDR3 nucleotides: TGCAGTGCTAGTTTTCCGTCGGGAGGCCACAGTACCTACGAGCAGTACTTC. It encodes CSASFPSGGHSTYEQYF. The chain is built from TRBV20-1 and TRBJ2-7; 7 bases agree with TRBD2. The germline V gene has CDR1 DFQATT and CDR2 SNEGSKA (reference sequence). Unmatched junction bases numbered 16, after V lost 3 bases and J lost 2 bases. CDR3 length: 17 amino acids.

This clonotype appeared a few times. The chain joins TRBV29-1 to TRBJ2-2, with D hard to call. The CDR3 covers 11 residues. CDR1 SQVTM and CDR2 ANQGSEA come from the germline V gene. Trimming took 5 bases from V and 8 from J, leaving 9 bases between them. The CDR3 region has the DNA TGCAGCGTTCCCCCGCGGGGGGAGCTGTTTTTT. Protein product: CSVPPRGELFF.